The 22 T cell receptor beta chains below come from one sample, sequenced in a study of T cell responses to AZD1222 COVID-19 vaccine. Profiling relied on immunoSEQ multiplex PCR, and the TCRdb table lists in-frame clones only, not all of them. The sample gives some 190,000 clones, roughly nine tenths of which show up once; under 2% is in the top ten. The starting material was peripheral blood, obtained 28 days after the second AZD1222 dose. The receptor source for this set is an adult who received the AZD1222 COVID-19 vaccine.

The V and J genes are TRBV27 and TRBJ1-2; maybe TRBD1 (6 bases). Trimming left V 3 bases short and J 3 bases short, with 8 bases between. Germline V gene sequence: CDR1 MNHEY, CDR2 SMNVEV (reference sequence). This CDR3 region has 13 residues. The CDR3 DNA sequence: TGTGCCAGCAGTTTTTCAGGGGACTATGGCTACACCTTC. As protein: CASSFSGDYGYTF.

This rearrangement joins TRBV10-1 to TRBJ2-2; D is unresolved. CDR1 is WNHNN, CDR2 SYGVQD, per germline (reference sequence). The ends were cut back, 3 bases at V and 0 bases at J, with 2 bases in the middle. The CDR3 sequence is 13 residues long. The CDR3, as DNA: TGCGCCAGCAGTGATACGAACACCGGGGAGCTGTTTTTT. As protein: CASSDTNTGELFF.

The V gene is TRBV11-2, the J gene TRBJ2-1, with 15 positions matching TRBD2. Germline CDR1 is SGHAT and CDR2 is FQNNGV. V lost 5 bases to trimming and J lost 7 bases; unmatched junction nucleotides: 6. The CDR3 runs 16 residues. CDR3 sequence (DNA): TGTGCCAGCAGCGAAGGGACTAGCGGGGGGTGGAATGAGCAGTTCTTC. It translates to CASSEGTSGGWNEQFF.

This clone has only one observation. The V call is TRBV7-9, the J call TRBJ2-2, with D perhaps matching TRBD1 (6 bases). Germline V lookup: CDR1 SEHNR, CDR2 FQNEAQ (reference sequence). The V gene lost 2 bases and the J gene lost 6 bases, with 10 bases spanning the gap. This CDR3 region has 14 residues. In DNA form, the CDR3 reads TGTGCCAGCAGCTTAACCAGGGGTCCCGGGGAGCTGTTTTTT. Translating it yields CASSLTRGPGELFF.

This chain's CDR3 is CASTRTGGRGYTF. The CDR3 DNA sequence: TGTGCCAGCACCCGGACAGGGGGCCGAGGCTACACCTTC. The chain uses TRBV5-4 and TRBJ1-2; 11 bases map to TRBD1. CDR3 length equals 13 residues. Unmatched junction bases numbered 6, after V lost 6 bases and J lost 8 bases. Per the germline V gene, CDR1 is SGHNT and CDR2 is YYREEE (reference sequence).

The V gene is TRBV6-5, the J gene TRBJ1-2; TRBD1 matches at 7 bases. Germline V gene lookup returns CDR1 MNHEY and CDR2 SVGAGI. This CDR3 has 16 residues. After removal of 4 bases from V and 5 bases from J, the junction contained 13 bases not matched to a gene. CDR3 region: CASSSNPTGKPYGYTF. The CDR3 DNA reads as TGTGCCAGCAGTTCCAATCCGACAGGGAAACCTTATGGCTACACCTTC.

This sequence joins TRBV7-2 and TRBJ2-7; D may be TRBD1 (6 bases). Trimming cost V 5 bases and J 3 bases, with 14 bases left between them. The CDR3 totals 14 residues. CDR1 and CDR2 (germline): SGHTA, FQGNSA. The CDR3 is CASSEGTSVYEQYF. Here the CDR3 DNA reads TGTGCCAGCAGCGAAGGGACATCCGTCTACGAGCAGTACTTC.

This chain connects TRBV11-2 to TRBJ2-2, with TRBD1 matching over 9 bases. The ends lost 6 bases at V and 5 bases at J; junction bases unmatched: 10. Germline values: CDR1 SGHAT, CDR2 FQNNGV. CDR3 size: 16 residues. CDR3 sequence reads: CASRPGTGQRTGELFF. The CDR3 DNA reads TGTGCCAGCAGGCCGGGGACAGGGCAGAGGACCGGGGAGCTGTTTTTT.

The chain is built from TRBV5-4 and TRBJ2-7; D is undetermined. The CDR3 is 14 amino acids. V dropped 0 bases and J dropped 0 bases, with 7 bases sitting between them. CDR1 and CDR2 from the germline V gene are SGHNT and YYREEE (reference sequence). The CDR3 DNA is TGTGCCAGCAGCTTGGGTCCGTACTCCTACGAGCAGTACTTC. Protein sequence: CASSLGPYSYEQYF.

The rearrangement joins TRBV6-2 or TRBV6-3 to TRBJ2-5; D gene uncertain. The CDR3 contains 16 residues. Germline V gives CDR1 MNHEY, CDR2 SVGEGT. Trimming took 4 bases from V and 5 from J, leaving 20 bases between them. The CDR3 sequence is CASSSQDLLLRETQYF. CDR3 DNA sequence: TGTGCCAGCAGTTCTCAGGACCTTCTCCTGCGGGAGACCCAGTACTTC.

The CDR3 DNA is TGTGCCAGCTCACCTGCCGGGTTGGAGACCCAGTACTTC. It specifies CASSPAGLETQYF. The chain employs TRBV18 and TRBJ2-5; D remains ambiguous. Germline CDR1 and CDR2: KGHSH and LQKENI. V lost 3 bases to trimming and J lost 5 bases, with 10 bases between them. The CDR3 has 13 amino acids.

The chain has TRBV7-6 and TRBJ1-1, with D perhaps matching TRBD1 (5 bases). Germline CDR1 reads SGHVS; CDR2 reads FNYEAQ. CDR3 length: 14 residues. The ends were cut back, 4 bases at V and 6 bases at J, with 15 bases in the middle. The CDR3: CASSSYGGEAEAFF. CDR3 DNA sequence: TGTGCCAGCAGCTCATACGGGGGAGAGGCTGAAGCTTTCTTT. The whole variable domain, filled in from reference TRBV7-6 and TRBJ1-1, reads GAGVSQSPRYKVTKRGQDVALRCDPISGHVSLYWYRQALGQGPEFLTYFNYEAQQDKSGLPNDRFSAERPEGSISTLTIQRTEQRDSAMYRCASSSYGGEAEAFFGQGTRLTVV.

The rearrangement links TRBV10-3 to TRBJ1-5; D not certain. This CDR3 has 14 amino acids. Germline V gives CDR1 ENHRY, CDR2 SYGVKD. Trimming stripped 0 bases from V and 7 bases from J, with 10 bases between. This chain's CDR3 is CAISESPSSQPQHF. The CDR3 nucleotides are TGTGCCATCAGTGAGTCCCCCTCTTCGCAGCCCCAGCATTTT.

The V gene is TRBV19, the J gene TRBJ2-3; a weak D match, TRBD2 (6 bases). The CDR3 spans 16 residues. Germline assignment: CDR1 LNHDA and CDR2 SQIVND (reference sequence). V was shortened by 3 bases and J by 1 base, with 14 bases between the two germline ends. In DNA form, the CDR3 reads TGTGCCAGTAGTATGCTTATAGCGGAAGGCACAGATACGCAGTATTTT. It yields the protein CASSMLIAEGTDTQYF.

This sequence joins TRBV2 and TRBJ2-7; 7 bases are a match to TRBD1. V gave up 7 bases and J gave up 2 bases; unmatched junction bases: 5. This CDR3 is built from 13 residues. Germline V gene lookup returns CDR1 SNHLY and CDR2 FYNNEI. Here the CDR3 reads CASIGDRPYEQYF. DNA for the CDR3: TGTGCCAGCATCGGGGACAGACCCTACGAGCAGTACTTC.

This rearrangement joins TRBV5-6 to TRBJ1-4, with TRBD1 as a possible D gene (5 bases). In germline, CDR1 is SGHDT, CDR2 YYEEEE. V dropped 4 bases and J dropped 3 bases, with 19 bases sitting between them. The CDR3 contains 17 residues. Here the CDR3 reads CASSPRDSQGANEKLFF. In nucleotides, the CDR3 is TGTGCCAGCAGCCCTCGGGACTCACAAGGAGCTAATGAAAAACTGTTTTTT.

The chain carries TRBV3-1 (or the pseudogene TRBV3-2) and TRBJ2-4; D is unclear. Trimming cost V 0 bases and J 6 bases, with 12 bases left between them. Looked up from germline, CDR1 is LGHDT and CDR2 is YNNKEL (reference sequence). The CDR3 is made up of 15 amino acids. The CDR3 DNA reads TGTGCCAGCAGCCAAGATAATTGGAGTGCAAACATTCAGTACTTC. Its translation is CASSQDNWSANIQYF.

The rearrangement uses TRBV3-1 (or the pseudogene TRBV3-2) and TRBJ2-7; D not certain. Trimming shortened V by 1 base and J by 7 bases, and 5 bases separated the two germline ends. CDR3 size: 11 residues. From germline, CDR1 is LGHDT and CDR2 YNNKEL (reference sequence). CDR3 residues: CASSQVWEQYF. The CDR3 nucleotides read TGTGCCAGCAGCCAAGTCTGGGAGCAGTACTTC.

This rearrangement joins TRBV4-3 to TRBJ2-1; a weak D match, TRBD2 (7 bases). CDR3 length equals 16 residues. The germline V gene has CDR1 LGHNA and CDR2 YSLEER. V was trimmed by 0 bases and J by 4 bases, leaving 13 bases between them. DNA of the CDR3: TGCGCCAGCAGCCAAGATCCGGGGGGCTCGTACAATGAGCAGTTCTTC. Its translation: CASSQDPGGSYNEQFF.

The rearrangement uses TRBV9 and TRBJ2-1, with 10 bases aligning to TRBD2. Germline V gene sequence: CDR1 SGDLS, CDR2 YYNGEE. J gave up 1 base and V 4 bases, and 11 bases lay outside the gene matches. The CDR3 covers 18 residues. The CDR3 loop is CASSSGRVAGGSYNEQFF. Written as DNA, the CDR3 is TGTGCCAGCAGCTCTGGAAGAGTAGCGGGGGGTTCCTACAATGAGCAGTTCTTC.

The rearrangement uses TRBV7-2 and TRBJ2-7; 7 bases agree with TRBD2. CDR3 length: 14 residues. J gave up 4 bases and V 3 bases, and 6 bases lay outside the gene matches. The germline V gene has CDR1 SGHTA and CDR2 FQGNSA. As DNA, the CDR3 is TGTGCCAGCAGCTTGTCGGGGGGAGCTTACGAGCAGTACTTC. It codes for CASSLSGGAYEQYF.

This clone appeared once. The V call is TRBV5-8, the J call TRBJ1-2; the D gene is possibly TRBD1 (5 bases). The ends were cut back, 7 bases at V and 5 bases at J, with 18 bases in the middle. The germline CDR1 and CDR2 sequences are SGHTS and YDEGEE. CDR3 length: 14 residues. CDR3 sequence: CASPRGINSYGYTF. The CDR3 bases are TGTGCCAGCCCTCGGGGGATTAACAGTTATGGCTACACCTTC.